This TCR beta chain appears in the sequencing data of a study of blood T cell repertoires in COVID-19. For the study at large: Italy, Spain and the United States were the sources of the convalescent and acute COVID-19 samples.

The CDR3 runs to 23 residues. After removal of 5 bases from V and 7 bases from J, the junction contained 35 bases not matched to a gene. CDR1 is MDHEN and CDR2 is SYDVKM in the germline V gene. In the original processing: For nucleated cells, counts were estimated from reference gene primer amplification. TCRdb's copy holds only in-frame clones and misses some; the assay was immunoSEQ multiplex PCR. V, J and clone size derive from that table, while D and trimming were established from the DNA sequence. The sample has 260,000 or so clones; about 91% are singletons. Participant-given clinical history determined each cohort assignment.

The sequence derives from a woman aged 40-49 years with acute COVID-19. The material sequenced was PBMCs or T cells enriched from blood (not recorded which). The genes are TRBV28 and TRBJ1-1, with TRBD1 matching over 9 bases. In DNA form, the CDR3 reads TGTGCCAGCAGTCCAGCCCCCTCGTTAGGCCTTTCCCGGGACAGGGTCGGGGGGAATGAAGCTTTCTTT. It codes for CASSPAPSLGLSRDRVGGNEAFF.